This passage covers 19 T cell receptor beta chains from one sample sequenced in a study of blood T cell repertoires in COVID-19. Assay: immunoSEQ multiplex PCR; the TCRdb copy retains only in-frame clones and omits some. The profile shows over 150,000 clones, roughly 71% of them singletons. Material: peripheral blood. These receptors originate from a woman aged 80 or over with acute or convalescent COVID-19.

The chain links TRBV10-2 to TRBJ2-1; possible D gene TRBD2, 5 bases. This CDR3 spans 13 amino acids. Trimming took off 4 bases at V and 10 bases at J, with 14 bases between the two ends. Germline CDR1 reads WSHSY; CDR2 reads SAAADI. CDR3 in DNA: TGCGCCAGCAGTGTAAGAGGGCTGGGCGAGCAGTTCTTC. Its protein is CASSVRGLGEQFF.

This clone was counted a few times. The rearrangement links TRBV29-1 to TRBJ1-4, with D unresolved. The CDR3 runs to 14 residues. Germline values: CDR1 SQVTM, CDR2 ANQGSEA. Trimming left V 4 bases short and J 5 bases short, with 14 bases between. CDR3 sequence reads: CSVAIGGGNEKLFF. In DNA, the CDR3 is TGCAGCGTTGCAATCGGCGGTGGAAATGAAAAACTGTTTTTT.

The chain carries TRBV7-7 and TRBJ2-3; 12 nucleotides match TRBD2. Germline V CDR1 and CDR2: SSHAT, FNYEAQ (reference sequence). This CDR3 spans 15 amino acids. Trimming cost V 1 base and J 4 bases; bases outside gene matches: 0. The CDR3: CASSLGLAGADTQYF. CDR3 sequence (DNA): TGTGCCAGCAGCTTAGGACTAGCGGGAGCAGATACGCAGTATTTT. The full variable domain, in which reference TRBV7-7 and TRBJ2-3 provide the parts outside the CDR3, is GAGVSQSPRYKVTKRGQDVTLRCDPISSHATLYWYQQALGQGPEFLTYFNYEAQPDKSGLPSDRFSAERPEGSISTLTIQRTEQRDSAMYRCASSLGLAGADTQYFGPGTRLTVL.

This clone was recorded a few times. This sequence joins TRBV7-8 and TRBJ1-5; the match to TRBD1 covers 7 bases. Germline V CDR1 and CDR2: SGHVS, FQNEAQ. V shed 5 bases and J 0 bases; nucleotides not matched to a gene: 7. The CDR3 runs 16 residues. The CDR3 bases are TGTGCCAGCAGCCTGTGGGACAGTTATAGCAATCAGCCCCAGCATTTT. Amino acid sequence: CASSLWDSYSNQPQHF.

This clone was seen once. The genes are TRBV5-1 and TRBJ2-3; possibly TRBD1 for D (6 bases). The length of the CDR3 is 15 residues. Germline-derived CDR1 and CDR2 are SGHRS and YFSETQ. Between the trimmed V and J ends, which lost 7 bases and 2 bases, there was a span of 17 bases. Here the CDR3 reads CASGGGRGSTDTQYF. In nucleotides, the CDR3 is TGCGCCAGCGGCGGAGGCAGGGGTTCCACAGATACGCAGTATTTT.

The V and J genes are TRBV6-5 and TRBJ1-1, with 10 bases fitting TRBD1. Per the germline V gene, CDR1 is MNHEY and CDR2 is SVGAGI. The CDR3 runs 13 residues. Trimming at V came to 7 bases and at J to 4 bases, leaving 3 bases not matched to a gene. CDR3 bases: TGTGCCAGCACTAGGGACAGGGGCACTGAAGCTTTCTTT. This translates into CASTRDRGTEAFF.

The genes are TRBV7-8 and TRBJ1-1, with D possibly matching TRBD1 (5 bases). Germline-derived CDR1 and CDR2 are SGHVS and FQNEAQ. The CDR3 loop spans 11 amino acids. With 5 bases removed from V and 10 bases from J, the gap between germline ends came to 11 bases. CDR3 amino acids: CASSQGRGAFF. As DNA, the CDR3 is TGTGCCAGCAGCCAGGGTAGGGGAGCTTTCTTT. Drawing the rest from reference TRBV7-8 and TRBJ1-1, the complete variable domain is GAGVSQSPRYKVAKRGQDVALRCDPISGHVSLFWYQQALGQGPEFLTYFQNEAQLDKSGLPSDRFFAERPEGSVSTLKIQRTQQEDSAVYLCASSQGRGAFFGQGTRLTVV.

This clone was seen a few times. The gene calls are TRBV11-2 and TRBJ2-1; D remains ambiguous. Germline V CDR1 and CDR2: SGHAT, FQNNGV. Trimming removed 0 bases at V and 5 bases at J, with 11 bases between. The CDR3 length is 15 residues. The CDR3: CASSLDLGTHNEQFF. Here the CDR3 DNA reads TGTGCCAGCAGCTTAGATCTAGGCACTCACAATGAGCAGTTCTTC.

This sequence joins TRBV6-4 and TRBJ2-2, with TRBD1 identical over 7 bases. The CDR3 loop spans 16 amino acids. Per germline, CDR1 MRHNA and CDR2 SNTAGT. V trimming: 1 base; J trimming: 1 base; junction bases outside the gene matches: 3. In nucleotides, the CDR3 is TGTGCCAGCAGTGACTTGGGACAGCTGAACACCGGGGAGCTGTTTTTT. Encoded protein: CASSDLGQLNTGELFF.

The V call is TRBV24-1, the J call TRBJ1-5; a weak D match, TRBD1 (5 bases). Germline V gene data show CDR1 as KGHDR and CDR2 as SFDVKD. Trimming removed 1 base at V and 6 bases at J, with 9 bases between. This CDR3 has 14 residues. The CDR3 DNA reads TGTGCCACCAGTGATTTAGACAGCGCTCAGCCCCAGCATTTT. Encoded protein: CATSDLDSAQPQHF.

The CDR3 DNA sequence: TGTGCCAGCAGCCCCGGGACAGAGACGTATGGCTACACCTTC. This encodes CASSPGTETYGYTF. The chain is built from TRBV7-2 and TRBJ1-2; 7 bases agree with TRBD1. The trim removed 5 bases at V and 5 bases at J, leaving 8 bases unmatched. Germline V gene lookup returns CDR1 SGHTA and CDR2 FQGNSA. The CDR3 has 14 residues.

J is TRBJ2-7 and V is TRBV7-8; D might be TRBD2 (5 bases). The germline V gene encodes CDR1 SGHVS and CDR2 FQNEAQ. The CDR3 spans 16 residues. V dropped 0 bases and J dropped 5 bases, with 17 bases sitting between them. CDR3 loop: CASSLAPHLAPDEQYF. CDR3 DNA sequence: TGTGCCAGCAGCTTAGCGCCCCACCTAGCCCCCGACGAGCAGTACTTC.

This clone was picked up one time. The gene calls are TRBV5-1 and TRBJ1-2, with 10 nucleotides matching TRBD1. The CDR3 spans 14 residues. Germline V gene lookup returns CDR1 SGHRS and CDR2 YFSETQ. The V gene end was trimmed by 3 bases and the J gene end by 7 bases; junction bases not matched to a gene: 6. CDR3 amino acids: CASSSGQGYSGYTF. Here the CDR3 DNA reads TGCGCCAGCAGCTCGGGACAGGGGTACTCTGGCTACACCTTC.

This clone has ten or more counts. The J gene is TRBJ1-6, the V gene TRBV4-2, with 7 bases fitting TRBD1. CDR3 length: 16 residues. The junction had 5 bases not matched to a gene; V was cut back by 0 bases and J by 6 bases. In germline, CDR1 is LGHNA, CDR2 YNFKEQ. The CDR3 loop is CASSQETGTVNSPLHF. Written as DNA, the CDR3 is TGTGCCAGCAGCCAAGAAACCGGGACAGTTAATTCACCCCTCCACTTT.

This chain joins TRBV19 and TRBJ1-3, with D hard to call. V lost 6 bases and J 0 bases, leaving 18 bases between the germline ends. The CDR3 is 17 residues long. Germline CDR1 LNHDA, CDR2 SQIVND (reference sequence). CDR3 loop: CASSLSYPGNSGNTIYF. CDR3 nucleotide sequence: TGTGCCAGTAGCCTATCATACCCGGGAAACTCTGGAAACACCATATATTTT.

CDR3 sequence: CASSYNGGGGLRQTQYF. The CDR3 DNA reads TGTGCCAGCAGTTACAACGGCGGGGGGGGCCTGAGGCAGACCCAGTACTTC. The chain employs TRBV6-2 or TRBV6-3 and TRBJ2-5, with 9 bases lining up with TRBD2. Germline lookup yields CDR1 MNHEY and CDR2 SVGEGT. The CDR3 has 17 residues. V shed 2 bases and J 6 bases; nucleotides not matched to a gene: 13.

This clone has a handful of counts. CDR3 sequence: CASSRSGTDYGYTF. The CDR3, as DNA: TGTGCCAGCAGCCGTTCCGGGACAGACTATGGCTACACCTTC. The chain employs TRBV11-2 and TRBJ1-2; TRBD1 aligns across 7 bases. The CDR3 is 14 residues long. Trimming removed 5 bases from V and 3 bases from J; junction bases left unmatched: 6. Germline CDR1 SGHAT, CDR2 FQNNGV.

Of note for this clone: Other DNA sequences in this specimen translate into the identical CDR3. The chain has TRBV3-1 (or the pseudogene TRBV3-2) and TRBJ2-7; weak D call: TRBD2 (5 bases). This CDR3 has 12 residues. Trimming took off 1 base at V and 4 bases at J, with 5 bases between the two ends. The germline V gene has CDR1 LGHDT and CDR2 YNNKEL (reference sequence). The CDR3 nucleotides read TGTGCCAGCAGCCAAGCGGGATACGAGCAGTACTTC. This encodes CASSQAGYEQYF.

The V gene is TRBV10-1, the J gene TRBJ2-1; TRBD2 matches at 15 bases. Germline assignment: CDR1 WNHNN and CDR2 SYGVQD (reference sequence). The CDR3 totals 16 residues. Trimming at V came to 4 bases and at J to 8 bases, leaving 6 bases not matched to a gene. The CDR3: CASSGRTSGRVDEQFF. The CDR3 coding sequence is TGCGCCAGCAGTGGCCGGACTAGCGGGAGGGTCGATGAGCAGTTCTTC.